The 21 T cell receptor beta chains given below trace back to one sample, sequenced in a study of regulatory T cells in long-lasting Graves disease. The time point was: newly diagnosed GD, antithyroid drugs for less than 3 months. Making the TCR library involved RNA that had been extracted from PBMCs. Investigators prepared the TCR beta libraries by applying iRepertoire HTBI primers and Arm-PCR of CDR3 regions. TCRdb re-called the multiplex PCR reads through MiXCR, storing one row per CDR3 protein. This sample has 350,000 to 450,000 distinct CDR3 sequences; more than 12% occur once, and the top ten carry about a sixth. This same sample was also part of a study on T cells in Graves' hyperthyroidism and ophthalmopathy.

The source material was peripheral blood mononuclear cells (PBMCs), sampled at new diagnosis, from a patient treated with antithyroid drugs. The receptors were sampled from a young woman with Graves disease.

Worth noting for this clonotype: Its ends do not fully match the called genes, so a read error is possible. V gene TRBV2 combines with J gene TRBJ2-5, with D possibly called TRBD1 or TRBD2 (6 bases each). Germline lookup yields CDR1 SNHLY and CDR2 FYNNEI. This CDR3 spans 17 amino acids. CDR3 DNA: TGTGCCACCAGTGATAGGATCGGGGGCATGGGGCAAGAGACCCAGTACTTC. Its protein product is CATSDRIGGMGQETQYF.

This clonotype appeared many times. CDR3 bases: TGTGCCAGCAGTGGTGGGTTGCAGTACTTC. It translates to CASSGGLQYF. The rearrangement uses TRBV6-1 and TRBJ2-7; no firm D call. The CDR3 covers 10 residues. The V gene lost 4 bases and the J gene lost 9 bases, with 7 bases spanning the gap. Germline CDR1 is MNHNS and CDR2 is SASEGT.

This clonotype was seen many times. CDR3 in amino acids: CSANIPGQNNEKLFF. In DNA form, the CDR3 reads TGCAGTGCTAACATCCCGGGACAGAATAATGAAAAACTGTTTTTT. The rearrangement joins TRBV20-1 to TRBJ1-4, with 7 nucleotides matching TRBD1. Germline CDR1 is DFQATT and CDR2 is SNEGSKA (reference sequence). Trimming cost V 4 bases and J 4 bases; bases outside gene matches: 9. The CDR3 length is 15 residues.

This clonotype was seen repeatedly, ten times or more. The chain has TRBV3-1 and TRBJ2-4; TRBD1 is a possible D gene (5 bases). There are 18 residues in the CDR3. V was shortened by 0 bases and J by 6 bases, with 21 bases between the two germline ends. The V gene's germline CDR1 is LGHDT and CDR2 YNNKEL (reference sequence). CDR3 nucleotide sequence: TGTGCCAGCAGCCAAGATAAGATCGCGGCAGGGCCCCTAAACATTCAGTACTTC. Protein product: CASSQDKIAAGPLNIQYF.

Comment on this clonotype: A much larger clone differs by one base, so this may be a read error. The CDR3 bases are TGTGCCTGGCCCGGGACAGGGGATTCACCCCTCCACTTT. Amino acid sequence: CAWPGTGDSPLHF. The rearrangement links TRBV30 to TRBJ1-6; TRBD1 matches 10 bases. Per the germline V gene, CDR1 is GTSNPN and CDR2 is SVGIG (reference sequence). The CDR3 contains 13 residues. Losses at the gene ends were 5 bases for V and 8 bases for J; bases not matched to a gene: 3.

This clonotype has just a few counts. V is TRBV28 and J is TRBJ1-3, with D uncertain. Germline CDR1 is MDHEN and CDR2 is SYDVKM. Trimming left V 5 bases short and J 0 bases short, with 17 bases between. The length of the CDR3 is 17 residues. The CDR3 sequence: CASSPPPGFTSGNTIYF. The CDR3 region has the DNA TGTGCCAGCAGTCCCCCCCCCGGGTTCACCTCTGGAAACACCATATATTTT.

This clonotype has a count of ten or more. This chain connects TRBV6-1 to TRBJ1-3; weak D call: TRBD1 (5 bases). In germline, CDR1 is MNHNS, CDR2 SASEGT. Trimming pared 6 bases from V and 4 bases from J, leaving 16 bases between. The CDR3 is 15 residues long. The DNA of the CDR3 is TGTGCCAGCAGAGGAACCCAGGGTTCAGGAAACACCATATATTTT. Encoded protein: CASRGTQGSGNTIYF.

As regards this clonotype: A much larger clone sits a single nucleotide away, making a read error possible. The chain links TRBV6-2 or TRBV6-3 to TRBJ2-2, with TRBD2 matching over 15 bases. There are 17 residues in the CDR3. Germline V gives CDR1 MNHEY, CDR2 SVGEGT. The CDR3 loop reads CASSSPGLAGGHGKLFF. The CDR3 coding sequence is TGTGCCAGCTCCTCCCCGGGACTAGCGGGAGGTCACGGGAAGCTGTTTTTT.

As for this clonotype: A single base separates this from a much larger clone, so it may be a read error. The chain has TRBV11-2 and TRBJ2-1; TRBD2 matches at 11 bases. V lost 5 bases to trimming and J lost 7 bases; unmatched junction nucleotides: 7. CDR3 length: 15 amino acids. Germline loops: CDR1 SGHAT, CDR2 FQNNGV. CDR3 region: CASSPTSGSWNEQFF. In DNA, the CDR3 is TGTGCCAGCAGCCCAACTAGCGGGAGTTGGAATGAGCAGTTCTTC.

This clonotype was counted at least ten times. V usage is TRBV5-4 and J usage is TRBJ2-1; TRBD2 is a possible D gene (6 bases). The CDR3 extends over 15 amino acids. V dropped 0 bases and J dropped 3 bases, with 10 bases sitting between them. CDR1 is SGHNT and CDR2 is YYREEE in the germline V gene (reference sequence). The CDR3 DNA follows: TGTGCCAGCAGCTTGGCAGCGGGTAGCTACAATGAGCAGTTCTTC. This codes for CASSLAAGSYNEQFF.

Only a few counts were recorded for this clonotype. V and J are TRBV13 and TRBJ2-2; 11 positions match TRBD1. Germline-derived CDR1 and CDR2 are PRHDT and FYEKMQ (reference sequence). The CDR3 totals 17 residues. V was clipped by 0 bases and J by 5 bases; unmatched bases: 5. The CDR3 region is CASSLGHGTGGTGELFF. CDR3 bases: TGTGCCAGCAGCTTAGGTCATGGGACAGGGGGGACCGGGGAGCTGTTTTTT.

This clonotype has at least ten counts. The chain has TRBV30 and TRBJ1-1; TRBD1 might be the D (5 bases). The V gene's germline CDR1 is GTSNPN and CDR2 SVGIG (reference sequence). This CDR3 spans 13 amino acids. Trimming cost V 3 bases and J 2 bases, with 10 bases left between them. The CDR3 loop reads CAWRPTDNTEAFF. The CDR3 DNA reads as TGTGCCTGGAGACCGACAGATAACACTGAAGCTTTCTTT.

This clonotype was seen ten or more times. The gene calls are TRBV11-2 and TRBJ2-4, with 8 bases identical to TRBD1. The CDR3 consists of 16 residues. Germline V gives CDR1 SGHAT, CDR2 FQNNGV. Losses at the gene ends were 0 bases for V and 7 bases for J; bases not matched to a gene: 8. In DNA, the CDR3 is TGTGCCAGCAGCTTAGAGTTGACAGGGGATTGGAACATTCAGTACTTC. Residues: CASSLELTGDWNIQYF.

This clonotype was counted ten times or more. The CDR3 loop reads CASSFPPTSGYNEQFF. The DNA of the CDR3 is TGTGCCAGCAGTTTCCCCCCGACTAGCGGGTACAATGAGCAGTTCTTC. J is TRBJ2-1 and V is TRBV12-3 or TRBV12-4, with 10 bases matching TRBD2. The CDR3 contains 16 residues. The V and J ends lost 3 bases and 4 bases, in that order; junction bases with no gene match: 6.

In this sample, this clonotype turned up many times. Here the CDR3 reads CASSLSLAGADTQYF. As DNA, the CDR3 is TGCGCCAGCAGCTTGAGTCTAGCGGGAGCAGATACGCAGTATTTT. V gene TRBV5-1 combines with J gene TRBJ2-3, with TRBD2 identical over 10 bases. Germline values: CDR1 SGHRS, CDR2 YFSETQ. This CDR3 is 15 amino acids long. V lost 1 base and J lost 4; bases outside the gene matches: 3.

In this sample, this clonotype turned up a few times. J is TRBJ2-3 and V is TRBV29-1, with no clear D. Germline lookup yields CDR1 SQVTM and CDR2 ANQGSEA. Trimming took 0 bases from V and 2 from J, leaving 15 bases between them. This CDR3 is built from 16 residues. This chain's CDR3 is CSVEDPGLPHTDTQYF. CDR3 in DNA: TGCAGCGTTGAAGACCCCGGGCTGCCCCACACAGATACGCAGTATTTT.

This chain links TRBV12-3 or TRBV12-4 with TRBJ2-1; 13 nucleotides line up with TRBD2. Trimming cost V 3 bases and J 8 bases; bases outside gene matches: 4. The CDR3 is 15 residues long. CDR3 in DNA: TGTGCCAGCAGTTTGGGGACTAGCGGGACCCATGAGCAGTTCTTC. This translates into CASSLGTSGTHEQFF.

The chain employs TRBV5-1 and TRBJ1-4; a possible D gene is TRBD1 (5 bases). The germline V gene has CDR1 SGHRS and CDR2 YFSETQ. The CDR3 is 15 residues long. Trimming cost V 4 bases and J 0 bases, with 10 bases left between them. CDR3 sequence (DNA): TGCGCCAGCAGCCGACAGTTTGCAACTAATGAAAAACTGTTTTTT. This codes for CASSRQFATNEKLFF.

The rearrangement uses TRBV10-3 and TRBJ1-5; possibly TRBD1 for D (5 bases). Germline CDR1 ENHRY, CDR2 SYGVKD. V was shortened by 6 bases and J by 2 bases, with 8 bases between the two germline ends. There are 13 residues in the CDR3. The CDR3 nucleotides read TGTGCCATCAGCGGAGGGGGCAATCAGCCCCAGCATTTT. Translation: CAISGGGNQPQHF.

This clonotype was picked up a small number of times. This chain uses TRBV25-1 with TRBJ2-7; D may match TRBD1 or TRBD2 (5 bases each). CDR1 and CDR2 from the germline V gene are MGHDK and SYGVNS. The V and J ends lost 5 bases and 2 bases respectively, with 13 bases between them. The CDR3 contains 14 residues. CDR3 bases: TGTGCCAGCAGTACGGATGGGGGACCCTACGAGCAGTACTTC. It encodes CASSTDGGPYEQYF.

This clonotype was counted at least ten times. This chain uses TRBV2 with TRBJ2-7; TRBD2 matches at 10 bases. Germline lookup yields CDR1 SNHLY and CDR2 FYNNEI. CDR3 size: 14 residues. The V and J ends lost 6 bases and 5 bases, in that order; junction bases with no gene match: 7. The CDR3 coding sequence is TGTGCCAGCAGCATAGCGGGAGGAAGGAACGAGCAGTACTTC. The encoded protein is CASSIAGGRNEQYF.